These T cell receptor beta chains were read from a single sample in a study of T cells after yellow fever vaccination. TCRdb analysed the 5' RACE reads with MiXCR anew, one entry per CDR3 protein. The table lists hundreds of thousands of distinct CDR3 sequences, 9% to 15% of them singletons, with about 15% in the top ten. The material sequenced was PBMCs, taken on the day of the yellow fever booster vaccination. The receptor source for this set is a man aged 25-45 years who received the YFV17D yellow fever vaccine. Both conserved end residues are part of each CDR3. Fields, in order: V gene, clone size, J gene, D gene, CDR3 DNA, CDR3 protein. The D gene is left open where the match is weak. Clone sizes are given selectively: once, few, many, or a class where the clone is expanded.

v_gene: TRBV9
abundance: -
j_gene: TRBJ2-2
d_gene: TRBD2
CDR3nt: TGTGCCAGCCGAAGGGCGGGAGAAACCGGGGAGCTGTTTTTT
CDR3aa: CASRRAGETGELFF

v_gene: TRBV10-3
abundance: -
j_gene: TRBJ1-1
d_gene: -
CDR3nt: TGTGCCATCAGTGAGTCAGTGGGTTCGGGAGAAGCTTTCTTT
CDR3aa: CAISESVGSGEAFF

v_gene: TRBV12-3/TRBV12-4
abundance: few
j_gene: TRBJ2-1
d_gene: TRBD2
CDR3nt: TGTGCCAGCAGTGTAGCGGGGCCTTTACATCCCCAGTTCTTC
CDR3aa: CASSVAGPLHPQFF

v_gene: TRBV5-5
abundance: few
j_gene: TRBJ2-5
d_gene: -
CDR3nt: TGTGCCAGCAGCTTGGACCCCTCGACCTCGGGCCAGTACTTC
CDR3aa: CASSLDPSTSGQYF

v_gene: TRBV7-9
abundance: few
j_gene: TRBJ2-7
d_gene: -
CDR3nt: TGTGCCAGCAGCGCGTACTTCGAGCAGTACTTC
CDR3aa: CASSAYFEQYF

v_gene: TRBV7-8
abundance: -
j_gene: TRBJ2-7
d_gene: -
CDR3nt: TGTGCCAGCAGCTATGGCCGGGGGAACGAGCAGTACTTC
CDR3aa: CASSYGRGNEQYF

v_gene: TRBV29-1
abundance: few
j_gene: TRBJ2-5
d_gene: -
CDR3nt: TGCAGCGTTGCCCACGGGGCCCAGGCCCAGTACTTC
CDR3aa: CSVAHGAQAQYF

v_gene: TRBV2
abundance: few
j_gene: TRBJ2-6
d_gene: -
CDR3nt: TGTGCCAGCAGTCCTGCCCACTCTGGGGCCAACGTCCTGACTTTC
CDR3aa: CASSPAHSGANVLTF

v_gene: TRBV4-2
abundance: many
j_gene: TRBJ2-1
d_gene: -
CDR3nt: TGTGCCAGCAGCCAAGAAGCTGTGCGCTCCTACAATGAGCAGTTCTTC
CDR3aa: CASSQEAVRSYNEQFF

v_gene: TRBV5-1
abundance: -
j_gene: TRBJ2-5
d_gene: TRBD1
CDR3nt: TGCGCCAGCAGCTTGGCAGGACAGGTCGGACAAGAGACCCAGTACTTC
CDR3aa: CASSLAGQVGQETQYF

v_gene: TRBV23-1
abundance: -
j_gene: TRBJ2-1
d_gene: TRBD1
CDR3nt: TGCGCCAGCAGTCCTTCGGGGACAGGGGCGAGCTCCTACAATGAGCAGTTCTTC
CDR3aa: CASSPSGTGASSYNEQFF

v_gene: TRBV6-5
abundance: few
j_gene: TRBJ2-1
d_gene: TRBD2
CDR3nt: TGTGCCAGCAGCCCAACGTGGAGCGGGAGGACGGATGAGCAGTTCTTC
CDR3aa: CASSPTWSGRTDEQFF

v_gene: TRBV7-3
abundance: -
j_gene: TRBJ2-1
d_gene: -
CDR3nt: TGTGCCAGCAGCTTAAACCCGCAGGTGATAGCGGACAATGAGCAGTTCTTC
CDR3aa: CASSLNPQVIADNEQFF

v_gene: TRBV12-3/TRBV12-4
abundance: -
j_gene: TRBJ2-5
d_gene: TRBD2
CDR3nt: TGTGCCAGCAGTTTGCCCGGACTAGCGGGAGGTTGGGAGACCCAGTACTTC
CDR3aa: CASSLPGLAGGWETQYF

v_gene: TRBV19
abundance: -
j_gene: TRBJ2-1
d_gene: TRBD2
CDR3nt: TGTGCCAGTAGTGGGGTGGCACTAGCGGCAGTCAATGAGCAGTTCTTC
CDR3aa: CASSGVALAAVNEQFF

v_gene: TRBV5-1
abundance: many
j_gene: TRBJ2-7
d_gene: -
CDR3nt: TGTGCCAGCAGCTTACAGAGCTCCTACGAGCAGTACTTC
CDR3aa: CASSLQSSYEQYF

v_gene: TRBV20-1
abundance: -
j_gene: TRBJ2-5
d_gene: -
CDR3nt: TGCAGTGCCAACTGGGCACAGTATCAAGAGACCCAGTACTTC
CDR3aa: CSANWAQYQETQYF

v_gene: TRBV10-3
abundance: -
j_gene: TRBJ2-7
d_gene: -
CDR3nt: TGTGCCATCAGTGATTCCGGGACCTGGCTTGGAGAGCAGTACTTC
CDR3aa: CAISDSGTWLGEQYF

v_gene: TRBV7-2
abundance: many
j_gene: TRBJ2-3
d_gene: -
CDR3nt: TGTGCCAGCAGCTTAACGCGGGATACAGATACGCAGTATTTT
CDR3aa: CASSLTRDTDTQYF

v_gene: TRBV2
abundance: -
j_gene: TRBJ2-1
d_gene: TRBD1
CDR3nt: TGTGCCAGCAGTGACCGGGACAGGGAGATAAATAAGTTCTTC
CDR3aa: CASSDRDREINKFF

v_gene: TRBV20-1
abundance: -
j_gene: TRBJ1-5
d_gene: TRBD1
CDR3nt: TGCAGTGCTAGAAAGGGACAGGATAGCAATCAGCCCCAGCATTTT
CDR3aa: CSARKGQDSNQPQHF

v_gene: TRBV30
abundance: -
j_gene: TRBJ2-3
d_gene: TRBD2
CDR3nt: TGTGCCTGGAGTCCCACGCGGACTAGCGGGTACACAGATACGCAGTATTTT
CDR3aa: CAWSPTRTSGYTDTQYF

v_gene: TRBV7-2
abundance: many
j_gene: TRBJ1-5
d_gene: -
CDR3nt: TGTGCCAGCAGCTTAGTTAGGGATCAGCCCCAGCATTTT
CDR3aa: CASSLVRDQPQHF